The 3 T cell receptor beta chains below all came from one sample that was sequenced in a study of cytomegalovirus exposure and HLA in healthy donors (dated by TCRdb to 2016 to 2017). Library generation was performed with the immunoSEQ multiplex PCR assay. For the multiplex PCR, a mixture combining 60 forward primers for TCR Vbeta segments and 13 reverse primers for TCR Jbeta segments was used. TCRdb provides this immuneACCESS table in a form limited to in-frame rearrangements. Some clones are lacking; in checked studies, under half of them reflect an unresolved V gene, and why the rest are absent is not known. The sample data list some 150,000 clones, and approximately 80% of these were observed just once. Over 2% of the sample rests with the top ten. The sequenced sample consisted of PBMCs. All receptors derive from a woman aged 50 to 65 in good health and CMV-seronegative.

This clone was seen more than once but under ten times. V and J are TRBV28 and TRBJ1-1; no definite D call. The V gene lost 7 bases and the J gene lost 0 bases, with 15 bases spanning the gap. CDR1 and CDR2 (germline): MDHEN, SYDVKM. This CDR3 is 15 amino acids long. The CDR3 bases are TGTGCCAGCATGCGGGTATCGGTCATGAACACTGAAGCTTTCTTT. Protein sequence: CASMRVSVMNTEAFF.

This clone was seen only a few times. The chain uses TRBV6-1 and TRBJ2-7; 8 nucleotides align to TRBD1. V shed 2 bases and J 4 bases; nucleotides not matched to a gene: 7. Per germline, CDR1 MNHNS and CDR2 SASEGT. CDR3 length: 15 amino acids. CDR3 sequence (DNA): TGTGCCAGCAGTGAACATGCAGGGGGCCCTTACGAGCAGTACTTC. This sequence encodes CASSEHAGGPYEQYF.

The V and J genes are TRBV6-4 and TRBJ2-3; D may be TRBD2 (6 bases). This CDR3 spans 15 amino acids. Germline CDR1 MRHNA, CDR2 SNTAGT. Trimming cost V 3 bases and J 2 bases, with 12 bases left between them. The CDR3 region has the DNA TGTGCCAGCAGTGATTCTAGCGCCAACACAGATACGCAGTATTTT. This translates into CASSDSSANTDTQYF.